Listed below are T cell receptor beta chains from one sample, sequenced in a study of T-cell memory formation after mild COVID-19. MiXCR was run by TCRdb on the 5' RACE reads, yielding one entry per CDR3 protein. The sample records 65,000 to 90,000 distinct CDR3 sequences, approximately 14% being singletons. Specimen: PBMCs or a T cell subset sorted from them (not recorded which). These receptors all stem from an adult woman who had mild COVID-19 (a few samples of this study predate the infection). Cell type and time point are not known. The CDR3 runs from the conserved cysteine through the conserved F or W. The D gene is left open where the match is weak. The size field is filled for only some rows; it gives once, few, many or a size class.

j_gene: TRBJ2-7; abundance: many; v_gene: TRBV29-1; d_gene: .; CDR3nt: TGCAGCGTTGCTGAAGGGACCGAGCAGTACTTC; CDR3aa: CSVAEGTEQYF
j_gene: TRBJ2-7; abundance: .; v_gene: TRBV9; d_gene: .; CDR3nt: TGTGCCAGCAGCGTAAGTGGGGCGGGGTCCTACGAGCAGTACTTC; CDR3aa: CASSVSGAGSYEQYF
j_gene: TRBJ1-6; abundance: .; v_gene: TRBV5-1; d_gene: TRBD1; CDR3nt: TGCGCCAGCAGCTTGGGTATAGGGGGCATTGAGAATTCACCCCTCCACTTT; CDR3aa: CASSLGIGGIENSPLHF
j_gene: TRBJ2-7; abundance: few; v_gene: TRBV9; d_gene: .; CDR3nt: TGTGCCAGCAGCGCGACGGGGAGCGAGCAGTACTTC; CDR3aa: CASSATGSEQYF
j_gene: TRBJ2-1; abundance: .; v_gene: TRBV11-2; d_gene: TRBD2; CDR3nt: TGTGCCAGCAGCTCTGGGACTAGCGGGGCTGCCTACAATGAGCAGTTCTTC; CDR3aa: CASSSGTSGAAYNEQFF
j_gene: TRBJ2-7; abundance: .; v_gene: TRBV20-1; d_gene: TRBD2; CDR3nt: TGCAGTGCCCCATGGCTAGCGGGAGCGTTTGGCGAGCAGTACTTC; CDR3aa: CSAPWLAGAFGEQYF
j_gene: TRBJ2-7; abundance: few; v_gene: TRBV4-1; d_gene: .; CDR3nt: TGCGCCAGCAGCCAAGACTTAACAGGGGAGCAGTACTTC; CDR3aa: CASSQDLTGEQYF
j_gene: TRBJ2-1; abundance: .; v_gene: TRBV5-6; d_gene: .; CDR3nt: TGTGCCAGCAGCCCCCCCAGCGTGTTAGCCTATAGCTCCTACAATGAGCAGTTCTTC; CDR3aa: CASSPPSVLAYSSYNEQFF
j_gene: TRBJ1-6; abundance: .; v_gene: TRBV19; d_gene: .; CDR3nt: TGTGCCAGTAGTATGGATGTGGGGATTTCACCCCTCCACTTT; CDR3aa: CASSMDVGISPLHF
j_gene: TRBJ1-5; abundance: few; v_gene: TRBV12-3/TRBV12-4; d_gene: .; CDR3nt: TGTGCCAGCAGTCCGACAGTAATATATAGCAATCAGCCCCAGCATTTT; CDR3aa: CASSPTVIYSNQPQHF
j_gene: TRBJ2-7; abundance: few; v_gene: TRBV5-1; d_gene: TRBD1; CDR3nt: TGCGCCAGCAGCGAGCGACAGGGGGCCTACGAGCAGTACTTC; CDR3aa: CASSERQGAYEQYF
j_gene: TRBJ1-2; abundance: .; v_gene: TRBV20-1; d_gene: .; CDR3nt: TGCAGTGCTAGAGACGGGTCTTATGGCTACACCTTC; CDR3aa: CSARDGSYGYTF
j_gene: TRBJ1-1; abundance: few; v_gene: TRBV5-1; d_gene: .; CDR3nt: TGCGCCAGCAGCACCGGGACCCTAGGAACTGAAGCTTTCTTT; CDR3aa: CASSTGTLGTEAFF
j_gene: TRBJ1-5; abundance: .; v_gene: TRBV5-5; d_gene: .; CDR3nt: TGTGCCAGCACCCCTCGGGGGGTTACACCGGAGGATCAGCCCCAGCATTTT; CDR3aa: CASTPRGVTPEDQPQHF
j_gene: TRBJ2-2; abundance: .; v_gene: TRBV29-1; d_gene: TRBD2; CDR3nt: TGCAGCGTTGAATCGGGGGGAGCGAACACCGGGGAGCTGTTTTTT; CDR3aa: CSVESGGANTGELFF
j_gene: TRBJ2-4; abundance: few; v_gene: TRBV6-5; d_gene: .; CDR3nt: TGTGCCAGCAGAAGGGGGGCTGGCAAAAACATTCAGTACTTC; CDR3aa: CASRRGAGKNIQYF
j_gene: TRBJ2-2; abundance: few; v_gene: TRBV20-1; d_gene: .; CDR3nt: TGCAGTGCTAGAGATAGGGAACAGGGAGAGACCGGGGAGCTGTTTTTT; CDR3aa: CSARDREQGETGELFF
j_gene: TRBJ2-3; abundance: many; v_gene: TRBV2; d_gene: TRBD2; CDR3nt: TGTGCCAGCAGTGAACAAGCGGGGGGTATGACAGATACGCAGTATTTT; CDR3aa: CASSEQAGGMTDTQYF
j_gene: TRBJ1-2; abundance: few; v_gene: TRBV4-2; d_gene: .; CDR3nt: TGTGCCAGCAGCCAACCCCCGGGGGGCTACACCTTC; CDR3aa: CASSQPPGGYTF
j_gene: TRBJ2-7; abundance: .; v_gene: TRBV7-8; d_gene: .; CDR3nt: TGTGCCAGCAGCTTTCCGGCGGACGCGGCGCTCGACGAGCAGTACTTC; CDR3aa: CASSFPADAALDEQYF
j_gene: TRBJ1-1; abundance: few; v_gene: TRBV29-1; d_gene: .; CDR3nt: TGCAGCGTCGAAGGGGATTCGGTCGCTTTCTTT; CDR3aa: CSVEGDSVAFF
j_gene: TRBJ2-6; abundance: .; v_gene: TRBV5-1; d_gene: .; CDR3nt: TGCGCCAGCAGCTTGGTCGGTCCCAAACACGCTTCTGGGGCCAACGTCCTGACTTTC; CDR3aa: CASSLVGPKHASGANVLTF
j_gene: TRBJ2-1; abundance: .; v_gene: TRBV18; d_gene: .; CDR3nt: TGTGCCAGCTCACCGCGTACCTCCAGGACTACCGACGCTCCATACAATGAGCAGTTCTTC; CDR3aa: CASSPRTSRTTDAPYNEQFF
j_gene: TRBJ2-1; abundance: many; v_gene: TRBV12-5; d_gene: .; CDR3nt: TGTGCTAGTGGTTTGGCTTGGAGCTCCTACAATGAGCAGTTCTTC; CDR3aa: CASGLAWSSYNEQFF
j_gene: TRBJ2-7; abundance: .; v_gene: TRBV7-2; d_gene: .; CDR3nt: TGTGCCAGCAGCTTAGCGTGGGGGGACTCCTACGAGCAGTACTTC; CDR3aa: CASSLAWGDSYEQYF
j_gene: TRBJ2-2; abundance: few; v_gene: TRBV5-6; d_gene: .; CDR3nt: TGTGCCAGCAGCTTCGGATCGCCCGGGGAGCTGTTTTTT; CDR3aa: CASSFGSPGELFF
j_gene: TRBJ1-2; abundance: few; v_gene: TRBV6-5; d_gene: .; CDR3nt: TGTGCCAGCAGTACGACCCGCTCAGAGGGCTACACCTTC; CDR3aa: CASSTTRSEGYTF
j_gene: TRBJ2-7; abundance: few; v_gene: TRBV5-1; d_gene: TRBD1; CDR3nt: TGCGCCAGCAGCTACGCCTTCGGGACAGGGGGTTCCTACGAGCAGTACTTC; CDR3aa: CASSYAFGTGGSYEQYF
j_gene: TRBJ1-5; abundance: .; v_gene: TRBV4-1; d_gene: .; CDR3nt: TGCGCCAGCAGCCAAGTTCTTGCGGGGGCCTCTCCCCAGCATTTT; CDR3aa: CASSQVLAGASPQHF
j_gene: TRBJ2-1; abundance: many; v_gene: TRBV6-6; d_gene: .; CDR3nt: TGTGCCAGCACTGCCGTACAGGGAGCCTACAATGAGCAGTTCTTC; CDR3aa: CASTAVQGAYNEQFF
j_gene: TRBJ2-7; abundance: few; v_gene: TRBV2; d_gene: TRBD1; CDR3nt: TGTGCCAGCAGTGAATACGGGACAGGGTTTTCCTACGAGCAGTACTTC; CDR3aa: CASSEYGTGFSYEQYF
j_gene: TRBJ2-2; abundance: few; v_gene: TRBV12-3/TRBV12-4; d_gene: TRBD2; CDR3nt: TGTGCCAGCAGTCCCCGCGGTAGCGGGAGGGCCGGGGAGCTGTTTTTT; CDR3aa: CASSPRGSGRAGELFF
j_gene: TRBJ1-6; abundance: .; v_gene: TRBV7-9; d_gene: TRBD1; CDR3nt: TGTGCCAGCAGCTTAGGTGGACAGGGGGCACGCGATTCACCCCTCCACTTT; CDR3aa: CASSLGGQGARDSPLHF
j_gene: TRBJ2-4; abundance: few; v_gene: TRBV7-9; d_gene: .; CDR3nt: TGTGCCAGCAGCTCCCCGCTGGTTGGAGGCAAAAACATTCAGTACTTC; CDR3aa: CASSSPLVGGKNIQYF
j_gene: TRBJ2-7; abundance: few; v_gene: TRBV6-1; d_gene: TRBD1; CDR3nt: TGTGCCAGCAGTGAGCCAGGGGGCTACGAGCAGTACTTC; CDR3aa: CASSEPGGYEQYF
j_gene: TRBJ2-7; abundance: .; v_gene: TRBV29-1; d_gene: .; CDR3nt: TGCAGCGTTGAGCTTCCGGGACACCACTACGAGCAGTACTTC; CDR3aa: CSVELPGHHYEQYF
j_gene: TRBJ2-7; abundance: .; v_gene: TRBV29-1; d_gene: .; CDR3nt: TGCAGCGTTGAATCGAGCTACGAGCAGTACTTC; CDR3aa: CSVESSYEQYF
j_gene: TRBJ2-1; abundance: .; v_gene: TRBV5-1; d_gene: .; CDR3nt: TGCGCCAGCAGCTTGTTGGACCTGGGAGAAAATGAGCAGTTCTTC; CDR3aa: CASSLLDLGENEQFF
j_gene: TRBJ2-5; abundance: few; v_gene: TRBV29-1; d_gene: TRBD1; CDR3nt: TGCAGCGTAGACAGGGGTTTCTACCAAGAGACCCAGTACTTC; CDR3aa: CSVDRGFYQETQYF
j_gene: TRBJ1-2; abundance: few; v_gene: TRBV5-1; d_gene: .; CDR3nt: TGCGCCAGCAGCTTACACAGCCACCACTTAGGCTACACCTTC; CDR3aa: CASSLHSHHLGYTF
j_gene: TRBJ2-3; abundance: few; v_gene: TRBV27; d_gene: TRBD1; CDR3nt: TGTGCCAGCAGTTGGACAGGGGGTAGCACAGATACGCAGTATTTT; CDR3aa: CASSWTGGSTDTQYF
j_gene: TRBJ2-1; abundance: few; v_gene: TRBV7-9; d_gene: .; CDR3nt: TGTGCCAGCAGCCAATCCACAGGAGGGTCCTACAATGAGCAGTTCTTC; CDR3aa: CASSQSTGGSYNEQFF
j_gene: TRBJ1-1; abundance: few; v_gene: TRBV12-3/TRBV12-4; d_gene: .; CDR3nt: TGTGCCAGCAGTTTCGACAGGAACACTGAAGCTTTCTTT; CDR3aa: CASSFDRNTEAFF
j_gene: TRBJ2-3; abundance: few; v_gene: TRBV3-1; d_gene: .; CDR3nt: TGTGCCAGCAGCCGGGACGGGGGACTTAAGGAGGCAGATACGCAGTATTTT; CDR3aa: CASSRDGGLKEADTQYF
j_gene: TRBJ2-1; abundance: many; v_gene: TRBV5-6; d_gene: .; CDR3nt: TGTGCCAGCAGCTTGGACGGATCAACTTCCTACAATGAGCAGTTCTTC; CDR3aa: CASSLDGSTSYNEQFF
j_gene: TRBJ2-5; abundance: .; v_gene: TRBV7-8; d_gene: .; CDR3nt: TGTGCCAGCAGCTTAGTGATCGGCCAAGAGACCCAGTACTTC; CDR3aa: CASSLVIGQETQYF
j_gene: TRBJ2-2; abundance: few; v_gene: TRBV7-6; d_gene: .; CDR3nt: TGTGCCAGCAGCTTACACGGGGCTGACACCGGGGAGCTGTTTTTT; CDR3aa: CASSLHGADTGELFF
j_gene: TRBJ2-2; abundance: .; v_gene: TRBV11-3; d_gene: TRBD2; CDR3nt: TGTGCCAGCAGCTTAGGCACTAGCGGGAGGTTGACCGGGGAGCTGCTTTTT; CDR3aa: CASSLGTSGRLTGELLF
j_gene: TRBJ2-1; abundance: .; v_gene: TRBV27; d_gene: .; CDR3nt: TGTGCCAGCACGGAAAACCCACCCCTCTACAATGAGCAGTTCTTC; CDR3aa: CASTENPPLYNEQFF
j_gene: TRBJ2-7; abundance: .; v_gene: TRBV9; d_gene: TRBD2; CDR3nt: TGTGCCAGCAGCACTAGCGGGAGAACCTACGAGCAGTACTTC; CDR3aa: CASSTSGRTYEQYF
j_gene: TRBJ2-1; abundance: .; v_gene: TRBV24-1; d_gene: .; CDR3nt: TGTGCCACCAGTGAGGGACATGGACCCGTGGGCTACAATGAGCAGTTCTTC; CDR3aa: CATSEGHGPVGYNEQFF
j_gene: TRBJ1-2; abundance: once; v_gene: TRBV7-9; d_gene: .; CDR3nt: TGTGCCAGCAGCCCGCCGGCTGCTTATGGCTACACCTTC; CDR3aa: CASSPPAAYGYTF
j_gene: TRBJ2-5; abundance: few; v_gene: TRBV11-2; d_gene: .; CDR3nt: TGTGCCAGCAGCCATTGGACTGGCAGAGAGTACTTC; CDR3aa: CASSHWTGREYF
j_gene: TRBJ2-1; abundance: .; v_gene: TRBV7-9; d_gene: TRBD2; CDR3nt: TGTGCCAGCAGCTTAGTCCCCAGCGGGAGCTCCTACAATGAGCAGTTCTTC; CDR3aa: CASSLVPSGSSYNEQFF
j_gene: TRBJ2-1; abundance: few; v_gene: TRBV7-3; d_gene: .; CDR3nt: TGTGCCAGCAGCCTGGGTGGGAAAGGAAATGAGCAGTTCTTC; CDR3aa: CASSLGGKGNEQFF
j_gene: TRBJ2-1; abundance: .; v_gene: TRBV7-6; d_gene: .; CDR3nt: TGTGCCAGCAGCTTAGCGGAGGGAGGCGAGCAGTTCTTC; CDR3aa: CASSLAEGGEQFF
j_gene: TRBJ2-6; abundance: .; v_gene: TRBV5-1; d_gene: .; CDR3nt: TGCGCCAGCAGCTTTGCCCCTTCTGGGGCCAACGTCCTGACTTTC; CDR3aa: CASSFAPSGANVLTF